This T cell receptor (beta chain) was sequenced in a study of beta chain features in type 1 diabetes (dated by TCRdb to 2017 to 2018). Context from the whole study: No differences in mean age, gender distribution, total cell number or subset yield were found between patients and healthy donors. The study compared TCRB repertoires of sorted circulating CD4+ T cell subsets between recently diagnosed type 1 diabetes patients and matched healthy donors. A total of under 120,000,000 sorted cells were examined across all samples, and RNA yield correlated strongly with the number of cells per subset. Whereas all 30 or so donors provided naive and central memory subsets, regulatory and stem cell-like memory subsets were isolated from just 8 patients and about 8 healthy donors. Overall study results and their limits: Naive, central memory and regulatory TCRB repertoires appeared more similar among patients than among healthy donors. Sequencing cDNA rather than genomic DNA could over-represent highly expressing activated cells, although activation and CD3 levels did not differ between groups. PCR may preferentially amplify shorter templates, but because patient and control samples were amplified and corrected together, any resulting skew would affect both groups equally. Patients with type 1 diabetes made fewer insertions and deleted more nucleotides at VDJ recombination sites, implying thymic rearrangement abnormalities. A moderate but significant shortening of TCRB CDR3 length was observed in type 1 diabetes patients in all four CD4+ subsets. Because small numbers of individuals were included in the HLA sub-analyses, any influence of HLA type on TCRB rearrangement was left unresolved.

A single peripheral blood draw of around 0.11 L on average was collected from each donor into heparinised tubes. Naive, central memory, regulatory and stem cell-like memory CD4+ T cells were sorted on a BD FACSAria II using a panel including CD45RO, CCR7, CD25, CD127, CD95 and CD27. All sorted populations exceeded 95% purity. PBMCs were isolated right away by Lymphoprep density gradient centrifugation and were stained directly, without culture. Samples were stained and sorted in pairs, with one healthy donor and one patient per experiment, so that batch effects were minimized. For this clone: Its antigen specificity is not known. Base qualities are not at hand, and no much larger clone is one base apart.

The High Capacity cDNA Reverse Transcription Kit was used to reverse transcribe all of the isolated RNA, meaning that expressed TCRB transcripts were what got sequenced. Deep immunoSEQ sequencing was performed on naive, central memory and regulatory T cell samples, with an average of roughly 3.3 million total reads per sample. After sorted cells were lysed in RLT buffer, RNA was extracted with DNase-treated RNeasy Micro or Mini kits, with the choice depending on cell number. To prevent cross-contamination, each cell subset was processed individually, whereas patient and healthy donor samples were processed jointly. TCRB sequences were amplified from cDNA with the immunoSEQ multiplex PCR, producing 87-bp fragments spanning the CDR3 region. Amplicons were sequenced on the Illumina HiSeq platform. In the authors' own workflow: PCR bias was corrected computationally using synthetic template baselines, and reads within Hamming distance 2 were collapsed, with unmergeable singletons discarded. Reads were aligned against IMGT so that V, D and J genes, CDR3 length and insertions or deletions at six rearrangement sites could be assigned. Within each subset, clonotype counts were normalized to the number of sorted cells before true diversity and Gini coefficients were calculated with the tcR R package. The overlap coefficient, calculated on TCRB nucleotide sequences, was used to measure repertoire sharing. TCRdb limited this immuneACCESS table to in-frame rearrangements with V and J called. A share of clones is missing; checked studies link under half to unresolved V genes, and the rest is unexplained. The V and J calls and clone size are taken from that table; D and trimming were inferred from the DNA. In all, the sample holds about 240,000 clones, and about 26% of those were seen once. The ten largest clonotypes hold under 5% of the sample.

Sequencing was carried out using central memory CD4+ T cells from blood. The sequence was collected from a man younger than 45 in good health.

The nucleotide sequence is TGTGCCAGCAGTGAGGCGAGCGGGGCCTCCTACAATGAGCAGTTCTTC. It translates as CASSEASGASYNEQFF. The chain is made from TRBV2 and TRBJ2-1; 7 central nucleotides agree with TRBD2. Sequences SNHLY (CDR1) and FYNNEI (CDR2) are obtained from the germline V gene. The CDR3 numbers 16 residues from cysteine through phenylalanine. The retained sequence is limited to the CDR3, 48 bases, with the frame set at the first base. V and J are trimmed by 3 bases and 0 bases, and the gene matches miss 5 bases of the junction. Extended through the reference TRBV2 and TRBJ2-1 proteins, this CDR3 yields the full variable domain: EPEVTQTPSHQVTQMGQEVILRCVPISNHLYFYWYRQILGQKVEFLVSFYNNEISEKSEIFDDQFSVERPDGSNFTLKIRSTKLEDSAMYFCASSEASGASYNEQFFGPGTRLTVL.